This is a list of T cell receptor beta chains from one sample in a study of spatial heterogeneity in lung cancer. In TCRdb, the 5' RACE reads were re-called with MiXCR into one record per CDR3 protein. The table includes fewer than 7,000 distinct CDR3 sequences, approximately 7.5% detected once. The sequences come from lung tumor tissue, collected at surgery. Source of these receptors: a female donor with early-stage non-small cell lung cancer. Each CDR3 is given with its conserved first and last residue. Each record gives: clone size, J gene, D gene, V gene, CDR3 DNA, CDR3 protein. D genes are given only for firm matches. Clone size appears in some rows only: once, few, many, or a class for an expanded clone.

many,TRBJ1-4,-,TRBV3-2,TGTGCCAGCAGCCAAGATGGCAGGGCATCTAATGAAAAACTGTTTTTT,CASSQDGRASNEKLFF
many,TRBJ2-7,TRBD1,TRBV20-1,TGCAGTGCTTCCCGGGACAGCTCCTACGAGCAGTACTTC,CSASRDSSYEQYF
many,TRBJ2-5,-,TRBV7-9,TGTGCCAGCGGCCAACAAGAGACCCAGTACTTC,CASGQQETQYF
large,TRBJ2-3,-,TRBV10-3,TGTGCCATCGTTAGAGGGAGATATTTT,CAIVRGRYF
many,TRBJ2-2,-,TRBV3-1,TGTGCCAGCAGCCAAGCCGGGGAGCTGTTTTTT,CASSQAGELFF
many,TRBJ2-3,TRBD1,TRBV28,TGTGCCAGCAGTTTACAGGGGGCAGATACGCAGTATTTT,CASSLQGADTQYF
medium-sized,TRBJ1-1,-,TRBV28,TGTGCCAGCAGTTTTGGACTGTCCACTGAAGCTTTCTTT,CASSFGLSTEAFF
-,TRBJ2-7,-,TRBV4-1,TGCGCCAGCAGCCAAGATGGGGCAGGAGTCGAGCTGCAGTACTTC,CASSQDGAGVELQYF
many,TRBJ2-5,-,TRBV11-2,TGTGCCAGCAGCTTAGACCTCCAAGAGACCCAGTACTTC,CASSLDLQETQYF
medium-sized,TRBJ2-7,-,TRBV7-2,TGTGCCAGCAGCTTAGAACGGGGGGCGGCCTACGAGCAGTACTTC,CASSLERGAAYEQYF
many,TRBJ1-5,-,TRBV18,TGTGCCAGCTCACCAGAGAACAATCAGCCCCAGCATTTT,CASSPENNQPQHF
many,TRBJ2-5,TRBD1,TRBV27,TGTGCCAGCAGTCGAGGGACAGGGAGCCAAGAGACCCAGTACTTC,CASSRGTGSQETQYF
many,TRBJ2-5,TRBD1,TRBV20-1,TGCAGTGCTCACTCCCCGACCACAGGGGAGAGGGGAGAGACCCAGTACTTC,CSAHSPTTGERGETQYF
few,TRBJ2-1,TRBD1,TRBV4-3,TGCGCCAGCAGCCAAGAGATGATGCCGGGACAGGGGGCCTATGAGCAGTTCTTC,CASSQEMMPGQGAYEQFF
medium-sized,TRBJ2-7,-,TRBV24-1,TGTGCCACCAGAGGACAGCCGTACGAGCAGTACTTC,CATRGQPYEQYF
many,TRBJ2-5,-,TRBV11-2,TGTGCCAGCAGCTTAGACCGGACTGGCTCGGGGACCCAGTACTTC,CASSLDRTGSGTQYF
-,TRBJ1-1,-,TRBV7-9,TGTGCCAGCAGCCGGATCAACGGGGCCGCAGCTTTCTTT,CASSRINGAAAFF
many,TRBJ1-2,TRBD1,TRBV2,TGTGCCACCGGGACAGGGAACTATGGCTACACCTTC,CATGTGNYGYTF
medium-sized,TRBJ2-7,TRBD2,TRBV7-2,TGTGCCAGCAGCAAATCTAGCGGGGGCTCCTACGAGCAGTACTTC,CASSKSSGGSYEQYF
many,TRBJ2-3,TRBD2,TRBV5-5,TGTGCCAGCAGCTACTTTTTGGCGGGGGGAAGCACAGATACGCAGTATTTT,CASSYFLAGGSTDTQYF
once,TRBJ1-5,-,TRBV11-1,TGTGCCAGCAGCAGTGACCCGCGGCAGCCCAAGCATTTT,CASSSDPRQPKHF
many,TRBJ2-5,-,TRBV15,TGTGCCACCAGCAGGGGACAACCAAGAAGCGAGACCCAGTACTTC,CATSRGQPRSETQYF
many,TRBJ2-7,-,TRBV7-8,TGTGCCAGCAGTCAAACAGTGTCCTACGAGCAGTACTTC,CASSQTVSYEQYF
many,TRBJ1-6,-,TRBV18,TGTGCCAGCTCACCCACGAGCTCCTATAATTCACCCCTCCACTTT,CASSPTSSYNSPLHF
many,TRBJ1-4,TRBD1,TRBV12-3/TRBV12-4,TGTGCCAGCAGAAGACAGGGACCTAATGAAAAACTGTTTTTT,CASRRQGPNEKLFF
medium-sized,TRBJ2-1,-,TRBV5-6,TGTGCCAGCAGCTTGGCGGGGCAGAAATACAATGAGCAGTTCTTC,CASSLAGQKYNEQFF
many,TRBJ2-7,-,TRBV28,TGTGCCAGCGCCTCGGGATCCATCCTCTCCTACGAGCAGTACTTC,CASASGSILSYEQYF